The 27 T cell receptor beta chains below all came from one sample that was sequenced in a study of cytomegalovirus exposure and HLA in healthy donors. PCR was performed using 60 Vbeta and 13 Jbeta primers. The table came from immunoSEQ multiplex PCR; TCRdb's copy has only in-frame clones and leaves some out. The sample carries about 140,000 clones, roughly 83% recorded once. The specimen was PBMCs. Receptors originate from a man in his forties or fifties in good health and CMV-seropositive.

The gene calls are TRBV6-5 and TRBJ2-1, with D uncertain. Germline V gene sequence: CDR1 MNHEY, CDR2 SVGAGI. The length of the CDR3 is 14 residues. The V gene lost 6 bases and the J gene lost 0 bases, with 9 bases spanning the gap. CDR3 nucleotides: TGTGCCAGCAGACTCTCTCCCTCCTACAATGAGCAGTTCTTC. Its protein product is CASRLSPSYNEQFF.

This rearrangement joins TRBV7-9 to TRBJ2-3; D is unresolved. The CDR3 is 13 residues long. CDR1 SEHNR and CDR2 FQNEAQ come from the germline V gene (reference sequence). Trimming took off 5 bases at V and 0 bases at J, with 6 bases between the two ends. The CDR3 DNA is TGTGCCAGCAGCGACTGGAGCACAGATACGCAGTATTTT. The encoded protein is CASSDWSTDTQYF. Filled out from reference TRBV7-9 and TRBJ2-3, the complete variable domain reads DTGVSQNPRHKITKRGQNVTFRCDPISEHNRLYWYRQTLGQGPEFLTYFQNEAQLEKSRLLSDRFSAERPKGSFSTLEIQRTEQGDSAMYLCASSDWSTDTQYFGPGTRLTVL.

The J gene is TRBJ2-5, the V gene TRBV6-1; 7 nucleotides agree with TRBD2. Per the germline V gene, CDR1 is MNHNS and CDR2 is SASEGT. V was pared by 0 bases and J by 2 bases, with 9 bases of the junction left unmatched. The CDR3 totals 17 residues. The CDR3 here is CASSEAFRGVSQETQYF. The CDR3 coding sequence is TGTGCCAGCAGTGAAGCATTCCGGGGGGTCTCACAAGAGACCCAGTACTTC.

The CDR3 spells CASSPLDILQETQYF. The CDR3 nucleotides are TGTGCCAGCAGCCCCTTGGACATACTTCAAGAGACCCAGTACTTC. This chain links TRBV7-9 with TRBJ2-5, with a possible D match to TRBD1 (5 bases). V gave up 5 bases and J gave up 2 bases, with 15 bases separating them. Germline assignment: CDR1 SEHNR and CDR2 FQNEAQ (reference sequence). The CDR3 is made up of 15 amino acids.

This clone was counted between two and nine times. The CDR3, as DNA: TGTGCCAGCTCACCATCTGGCCAGAATAATCAGCCCCAGCATTTT. Encoded protein: CASSPSGQNNQPQHF. V is TRBV18 and J is TRBJ1-5; D unresolved. CDR3 length: 15 residues. Deletions cut 2 bases from V and 4 bases from J, with 12 bases between. Germline CDR1 reads KGHSH; CDR2 reads LQKENI.

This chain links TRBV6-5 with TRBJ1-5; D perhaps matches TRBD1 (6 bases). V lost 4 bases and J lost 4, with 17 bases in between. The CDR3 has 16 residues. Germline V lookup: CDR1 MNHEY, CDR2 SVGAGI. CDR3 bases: TGTGCCAGCAGTTTAACCCCGCCGCAGGGGAATCAGCCCCAGCATTTT. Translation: CASSLTPPQGNQPQHF.

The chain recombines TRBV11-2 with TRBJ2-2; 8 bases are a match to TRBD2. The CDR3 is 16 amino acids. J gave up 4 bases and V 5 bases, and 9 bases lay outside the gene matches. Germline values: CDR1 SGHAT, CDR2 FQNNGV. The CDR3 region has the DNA TGTGCCAGCAGCCGCCCGGGGGGGGCGCGCACCGGGGAGCTGTTTTTT. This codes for CASSRPGGARTGELFF. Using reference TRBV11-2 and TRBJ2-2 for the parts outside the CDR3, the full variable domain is EAGVAQSPRYKIIEKRQSVAFWCNPISGHATLYWYQQILGQGPKLLIQFQNNGVVDDSQLPKDRFSAERLKGVDSTLKIQPAKLEDSAVYLCASSRPGGARTGELFFGEGSRLTVL.

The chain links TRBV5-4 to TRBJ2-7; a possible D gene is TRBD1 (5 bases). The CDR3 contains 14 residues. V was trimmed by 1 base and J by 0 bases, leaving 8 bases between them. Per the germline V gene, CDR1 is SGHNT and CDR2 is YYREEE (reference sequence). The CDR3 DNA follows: TGTGCCAGCAGCTTGCAGGGTAGCTCCTACGAGCAGTACTTC. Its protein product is CASSLQGSSYEQYF.

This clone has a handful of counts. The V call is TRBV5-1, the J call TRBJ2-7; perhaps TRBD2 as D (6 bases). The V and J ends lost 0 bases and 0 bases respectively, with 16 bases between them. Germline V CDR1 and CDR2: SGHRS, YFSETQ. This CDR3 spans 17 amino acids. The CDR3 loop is CASSLEGIGGLSYEQYF. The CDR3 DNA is TGCGCCAGCAGCTTGGAGGGTATTGGGGGACTCTCCTACGAGCAGTACTTC.

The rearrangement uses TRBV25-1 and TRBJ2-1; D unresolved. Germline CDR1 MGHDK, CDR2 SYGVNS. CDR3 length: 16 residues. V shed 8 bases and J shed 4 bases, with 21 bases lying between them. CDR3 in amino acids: CASGHPGLHIYNEQFF. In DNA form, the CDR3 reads TGTGCCAGCGGCCACCCAGGCCTACATATTTACAATGAGCAGTTCTTC.

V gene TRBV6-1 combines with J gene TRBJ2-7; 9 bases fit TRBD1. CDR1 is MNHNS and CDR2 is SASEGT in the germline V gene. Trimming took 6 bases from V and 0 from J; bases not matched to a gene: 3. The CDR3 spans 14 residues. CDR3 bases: TGTGCCAGCAGGACAGGGGGGAGCTCCTACGAGCAGTACTTC. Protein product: CASRTGGSSYEQYF.

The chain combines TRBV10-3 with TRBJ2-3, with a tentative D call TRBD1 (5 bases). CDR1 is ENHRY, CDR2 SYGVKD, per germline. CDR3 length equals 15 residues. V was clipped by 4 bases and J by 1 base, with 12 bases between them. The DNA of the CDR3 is TGTGCCATCAGTGGGCAGGGCGAGGGCACAGATACGCAGTATTTT. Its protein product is CAISGQGEGTDTQYF.

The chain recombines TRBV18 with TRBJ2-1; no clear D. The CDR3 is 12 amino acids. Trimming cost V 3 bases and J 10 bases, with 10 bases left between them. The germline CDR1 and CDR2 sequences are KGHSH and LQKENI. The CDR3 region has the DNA TGTGCCAGCTCACCCTCTCACGGGGAGCAGTTCTTC. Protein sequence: CASSPSHGEQFF.

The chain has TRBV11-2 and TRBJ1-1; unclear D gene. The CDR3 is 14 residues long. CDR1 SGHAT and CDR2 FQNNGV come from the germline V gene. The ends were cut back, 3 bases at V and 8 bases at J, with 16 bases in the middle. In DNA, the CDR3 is TGTGCCAGCAGCTTGACCCTCTCTAGGAGCGAAGCTTTCTTT. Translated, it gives CASSLTLSRSEAFF.

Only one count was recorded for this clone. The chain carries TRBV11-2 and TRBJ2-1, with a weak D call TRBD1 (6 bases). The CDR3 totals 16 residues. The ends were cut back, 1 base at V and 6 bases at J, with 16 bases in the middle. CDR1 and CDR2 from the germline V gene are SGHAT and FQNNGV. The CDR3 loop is CASSLVGAGQSNEQFF. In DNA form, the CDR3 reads TGTGCCAGCAGCTTAGTCGGCGCCGGACAGAGCAATGAGCAGTTCTTC.

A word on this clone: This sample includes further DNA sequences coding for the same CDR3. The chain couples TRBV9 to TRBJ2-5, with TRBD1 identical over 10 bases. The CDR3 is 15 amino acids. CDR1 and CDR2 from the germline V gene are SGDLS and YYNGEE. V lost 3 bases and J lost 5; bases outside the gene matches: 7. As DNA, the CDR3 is TGTGCCAGCAGCGCCCGGACAGGGGGAGGGGAGACCCAGTACTTC. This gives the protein CASSARTGGGETQYF. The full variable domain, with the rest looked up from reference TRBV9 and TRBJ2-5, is DSGVTQTPKHLITATGQRVTLRCSPRSGDLSVYWYQQSLDQGLQFLIQYYNGEERAKGNILERFSAQQFPDLHSELNLSSLELGDSALYFCASSARTGGGETQYFGPGTRLLVL.

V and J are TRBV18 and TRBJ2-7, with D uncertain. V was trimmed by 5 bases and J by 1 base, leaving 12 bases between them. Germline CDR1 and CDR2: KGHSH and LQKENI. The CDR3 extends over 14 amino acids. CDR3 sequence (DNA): TGTGCCAGCTCATCACACCCAGTATCCTACGAGCAGTACTTC. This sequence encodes CASSSHPVSYEQYF.

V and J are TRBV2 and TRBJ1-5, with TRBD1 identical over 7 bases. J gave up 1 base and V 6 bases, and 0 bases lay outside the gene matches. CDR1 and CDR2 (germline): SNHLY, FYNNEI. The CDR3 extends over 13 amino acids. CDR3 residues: CASRDRSNQPQHF. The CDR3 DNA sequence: TGTGCCAGCAGGGACAGGAGCAATCAGCCCCAGCATTTT.

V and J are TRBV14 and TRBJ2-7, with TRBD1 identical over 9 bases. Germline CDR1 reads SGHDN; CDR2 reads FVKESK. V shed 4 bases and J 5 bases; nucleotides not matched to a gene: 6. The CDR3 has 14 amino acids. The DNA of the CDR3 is TGTGCCAGCAGCCTCCGGGACAGGGTCCACGAGCAGTACTTC. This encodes CASSLRDRVHEQYF. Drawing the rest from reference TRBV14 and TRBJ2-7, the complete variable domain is EAGVTQFPSHSVIEKGQTVTLRCDPISGHDNLYWYRRVMGKEIKFLLHFVKESKQDESGMPNNRFLAERTGGTYSTLKVQPAELEDSGVYFCASSLRDRVHEQYFGPGTRLTVT.

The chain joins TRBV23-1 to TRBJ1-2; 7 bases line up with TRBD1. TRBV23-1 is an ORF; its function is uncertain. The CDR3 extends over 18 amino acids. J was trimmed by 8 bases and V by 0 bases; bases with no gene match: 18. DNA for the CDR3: TGCGCCAGCAGTCAATCCCCAGACTTTGGGGTCCCAGGGGGGGGCTACACCTTC. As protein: CASSQSPDFGVPGGGYTF.

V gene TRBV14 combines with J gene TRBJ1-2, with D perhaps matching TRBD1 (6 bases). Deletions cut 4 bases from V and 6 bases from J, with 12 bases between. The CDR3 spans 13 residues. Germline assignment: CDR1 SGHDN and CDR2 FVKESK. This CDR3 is CASSRGYRDGYTF. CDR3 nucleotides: TGTGCCAGCAGCCGAGGCTACAGGGATGGCTACACCTTC. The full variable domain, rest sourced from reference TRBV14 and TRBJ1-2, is EAGVTQFPSHSVIEKGQTVTLRCDPISGHDNLYWYRRVMGKEIKFLLHFVKESKQDESGMPNNRFLAERTGGTYSTLKVQPAELEDSGVYFCASSRGYRDGYTFGSGTRLTVV.

The chain's CDR3 is CASSYGVPSGDEQYF. CDR3 nucleotides: TGTGCCAGCAGTTACGGGGTACCTAGCGGGGACGAGCAGTACTTC. This chain connects TRBV6-5 to TRBJ2-7; the match to TRBD2 covers 9 bases. V dropped 2 bases and J dropped 5; count of bases not matched to a gene: 7. Germline V CDR1 and CDR2: MNHEY, SVGAGI. This CDR3 comprises 15 residues.

CDR3 in amino acids: CASSLTGQASYEQYF. The CDR3 DNA sequence: TGTGCCAGCAGCTTAACAGGACAGGCTTCCTACGAGCAGTACTTC. The rearrangement links TRBV7-2 to TRBJ2-7, with 7 bases that match TRBD1. Germline CDR1 SGHTA, CDR2 FQGNSA. V was pared by 2 bases and J by 1 base, with 5 bases of the junction left unmatched. The CDR3 is 15 amino acids.

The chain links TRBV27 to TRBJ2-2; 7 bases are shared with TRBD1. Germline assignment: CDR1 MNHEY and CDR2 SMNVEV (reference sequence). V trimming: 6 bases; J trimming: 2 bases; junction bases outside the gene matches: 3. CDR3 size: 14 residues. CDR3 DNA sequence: TGTGCCAGCAGGGGACAGATCAACACCGGGGAGCTGTTTTTT. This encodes CASRGQINTGELFF.

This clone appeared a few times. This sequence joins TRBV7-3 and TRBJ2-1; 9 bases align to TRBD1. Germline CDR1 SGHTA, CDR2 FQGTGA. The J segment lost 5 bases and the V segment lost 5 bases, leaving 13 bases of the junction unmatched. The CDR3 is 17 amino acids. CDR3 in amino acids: CASSVRQGGFSDNEQFF. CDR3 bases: TGTGCCAGCAGCGTAAGACAGGGGGGTTTTTCTGACAATGAGCAGTTCTTC.

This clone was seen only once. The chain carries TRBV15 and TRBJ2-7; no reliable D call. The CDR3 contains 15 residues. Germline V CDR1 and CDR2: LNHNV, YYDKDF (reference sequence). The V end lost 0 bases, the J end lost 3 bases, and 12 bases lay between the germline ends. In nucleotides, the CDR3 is TGTGCCACCAGCAGAGATAGTGCAGGAAACTACGAGCAGTACTTC. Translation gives CATSRDSAGNYEQYF. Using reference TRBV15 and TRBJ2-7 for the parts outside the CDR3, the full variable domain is DAMVIQNPRYQVTQFGKPVTLSCSQTLNHNVMYWYQQKSSQAPKLLFHYYDKDFNNEADTPDNFQSRRPNTSFCFLDIRSPGLGDTAMYLCATSRDSAGNYEQYFGPGTRLTVT.

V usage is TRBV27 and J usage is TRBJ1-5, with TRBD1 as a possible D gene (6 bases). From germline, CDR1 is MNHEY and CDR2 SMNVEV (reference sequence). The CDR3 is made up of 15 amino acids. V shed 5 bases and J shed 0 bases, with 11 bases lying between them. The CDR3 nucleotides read TGTGCCAGCAGTGTACAGGGATATAGCAATCAGCCCCAGCATTTT. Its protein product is CASSVQGYSNQPQHF.